This T cell receptor (beta chain) was documented in a study of blood T cell repertoires in COVID-19. Sequencing was performed with immunoSEQ multiplex PCR; in TCRdb, only in-frame clones are kept and a portion is missing. The sample lists around 70,000 clones, about 88% occurring once. The germline V gene has CDR1 MNHEY and CDR2 SMNVEV (reference sequence). The V gene lost 3 bases and the J gene lost 0 bases, with 20 bases spanning the gap. The CDR3 has 19 residues. The sample was peripheral blood. The receptor was derived from a human donor in a cohort sampled during active COVID-19. The gene calls are TRBV27 and TRBJ2-2; no clear D gene. CDR3 in DNA: TGTGCCAGCAGTTTCCAACACCCAAGACACGTACCGAACACCGGGGAGCTGTTTTTT. Protein: CASSFQHPRHVPNTGELFF.